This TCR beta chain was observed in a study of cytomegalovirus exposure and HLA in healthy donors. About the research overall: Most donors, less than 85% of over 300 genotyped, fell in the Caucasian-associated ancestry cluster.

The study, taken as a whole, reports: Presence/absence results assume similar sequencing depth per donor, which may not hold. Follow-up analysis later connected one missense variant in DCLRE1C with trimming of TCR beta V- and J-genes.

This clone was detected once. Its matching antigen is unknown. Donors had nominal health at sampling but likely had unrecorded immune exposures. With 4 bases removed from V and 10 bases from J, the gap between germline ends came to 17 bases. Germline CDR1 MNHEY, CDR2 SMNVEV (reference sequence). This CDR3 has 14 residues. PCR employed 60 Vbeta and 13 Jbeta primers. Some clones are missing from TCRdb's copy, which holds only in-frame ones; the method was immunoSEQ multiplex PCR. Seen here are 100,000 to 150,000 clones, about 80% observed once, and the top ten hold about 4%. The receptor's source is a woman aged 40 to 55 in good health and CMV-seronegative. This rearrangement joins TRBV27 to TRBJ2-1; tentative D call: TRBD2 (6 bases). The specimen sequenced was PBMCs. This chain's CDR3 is CASSYGGDPGEQFF. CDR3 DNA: TGTGCCAGCAGTTATGGAGGGGACCCCGGGGAGCAGTTCTTC.